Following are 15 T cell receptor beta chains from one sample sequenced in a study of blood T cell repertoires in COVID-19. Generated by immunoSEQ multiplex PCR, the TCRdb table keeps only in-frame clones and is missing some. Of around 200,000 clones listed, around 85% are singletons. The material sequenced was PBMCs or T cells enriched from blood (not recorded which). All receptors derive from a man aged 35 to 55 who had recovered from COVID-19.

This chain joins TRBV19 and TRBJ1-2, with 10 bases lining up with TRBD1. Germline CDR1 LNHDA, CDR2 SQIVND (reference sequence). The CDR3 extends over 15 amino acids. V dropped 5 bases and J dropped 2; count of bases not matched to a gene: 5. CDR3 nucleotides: TGTGCCAGTAGTGCCATGACAGGGGGCAACTATGGCTACACCTTC. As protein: CASSAMTGGNYGYTF.

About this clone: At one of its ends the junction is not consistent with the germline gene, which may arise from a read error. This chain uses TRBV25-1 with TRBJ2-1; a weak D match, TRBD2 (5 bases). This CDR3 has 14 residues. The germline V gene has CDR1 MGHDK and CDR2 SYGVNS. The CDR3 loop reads CASSESGPRGMQFF. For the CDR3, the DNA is TGTGCCAGCAGCGAATCTGGGCCTAGAGGGATGCAGTTCTTC. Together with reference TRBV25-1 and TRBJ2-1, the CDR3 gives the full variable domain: EADIYQTPRYLVIGTGKKITLECSQTMGHDKMYWYQQDPGMELHLIHYSYGVNSTEKGDLSSESTVSRIRTEHFPLTLESARPSHTSQYLCASSESGPRGMQFFGPGTRLTVL.

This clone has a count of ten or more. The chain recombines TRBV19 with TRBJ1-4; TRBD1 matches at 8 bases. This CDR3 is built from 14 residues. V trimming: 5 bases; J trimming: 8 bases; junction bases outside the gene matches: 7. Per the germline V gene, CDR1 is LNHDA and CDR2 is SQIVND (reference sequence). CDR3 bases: TGTGCCAGTAGTTCGGACAGGGTCGACGAAAAACTGTTTTTT. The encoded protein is CASSSDRVDEKLFF.

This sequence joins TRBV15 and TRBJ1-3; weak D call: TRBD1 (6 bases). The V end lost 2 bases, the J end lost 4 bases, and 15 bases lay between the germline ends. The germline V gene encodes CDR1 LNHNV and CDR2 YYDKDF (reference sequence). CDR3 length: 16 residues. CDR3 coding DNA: TGTGCCACCAGCAGACCGGGGACACCGCGAGGAAACACCATATATTTT. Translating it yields CATSRPGTPRGNTIYF. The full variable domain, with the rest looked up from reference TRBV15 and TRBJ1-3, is DAMVIQNPRYQVTQFGKPVTLSCSQTLNHNVMYWYQQKSSQAPKLLFHYYDKDFNNEADTPDNFQSRRPNTSFCFLDIRSPGLGDTAMYLCATSRPGTPRGNTIYFGEGSWLTVV.

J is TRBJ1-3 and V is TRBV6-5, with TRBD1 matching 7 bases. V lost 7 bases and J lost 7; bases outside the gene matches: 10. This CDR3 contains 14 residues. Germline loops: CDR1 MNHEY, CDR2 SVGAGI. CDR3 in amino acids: CASTQTGDENTIYF. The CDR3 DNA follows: TGTGCCAGCACGCAAACAGGGGACGAGAACACCATATATTTT.

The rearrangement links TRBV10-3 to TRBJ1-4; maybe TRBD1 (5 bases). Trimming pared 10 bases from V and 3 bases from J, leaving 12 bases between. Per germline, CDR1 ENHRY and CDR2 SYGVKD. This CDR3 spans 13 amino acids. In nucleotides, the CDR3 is TGTGCCACCCAGACAGATCCTAATGAAAAACTGTTTTTT. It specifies CATQTDPNEKLFF.

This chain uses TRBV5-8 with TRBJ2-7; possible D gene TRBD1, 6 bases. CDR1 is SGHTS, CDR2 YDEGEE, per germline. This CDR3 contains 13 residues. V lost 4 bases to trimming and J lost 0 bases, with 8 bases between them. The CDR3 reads CASSVRGSYEQYF. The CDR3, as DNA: TGTGCCAGCAGCGTCAGGGGCTCCTACGAGCAGTACTTC. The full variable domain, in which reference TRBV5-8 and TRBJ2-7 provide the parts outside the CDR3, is EAGVTQSPTHLIKTRGQQATLRCSPISGHTSVYWYQQALGLGLQFLLWYDEGEERNRGNFPPRFSGRQFPNYSSELNVNALELEDSALYLCASSVRGSYEQYFGPGTRLTVT.

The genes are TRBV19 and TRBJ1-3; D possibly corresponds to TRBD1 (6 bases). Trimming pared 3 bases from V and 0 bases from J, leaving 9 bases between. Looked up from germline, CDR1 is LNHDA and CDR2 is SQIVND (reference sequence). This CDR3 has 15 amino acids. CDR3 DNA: TGTGCCAGTAGTATGGGGGCGAGCTCTGGAAACACCATATATTTT. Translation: CASSMGASSGNTIYF.

The CDR3 DNA follows: TGTGCCAGCAGCTTACCCGTTTCCAACACTGAAGCTTTCTTT. Residues: CASSLPVSNTEAFF. V usage is TRBV7-9 and J usage is TRBJ1-1; D remains unclear. This CDR3 spans 14 amino acids. The germline V and J ends were trimmed by 2 bases and 2 bases, with 9 bases remaining between them. Looked up from germline, CDR1 is SEHNR and CDR2 is FQNEAQ (reference sequence).

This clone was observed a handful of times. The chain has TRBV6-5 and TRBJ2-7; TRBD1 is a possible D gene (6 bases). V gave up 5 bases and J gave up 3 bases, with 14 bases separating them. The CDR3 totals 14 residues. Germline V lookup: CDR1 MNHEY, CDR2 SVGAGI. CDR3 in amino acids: CASSQRQDSYEQYF. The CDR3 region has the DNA TGTGCCAGCAGTCAACGACAGGACAGCTACGAGCAGTACTTC.

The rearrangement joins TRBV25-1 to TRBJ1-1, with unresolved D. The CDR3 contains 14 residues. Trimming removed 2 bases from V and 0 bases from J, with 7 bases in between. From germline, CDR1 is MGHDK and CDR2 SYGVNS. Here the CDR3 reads CASSETAMNTEAFF. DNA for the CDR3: TGTGCCAGCAGTGAAACAGCCATGAACACTGAAGCTTTCTTT.

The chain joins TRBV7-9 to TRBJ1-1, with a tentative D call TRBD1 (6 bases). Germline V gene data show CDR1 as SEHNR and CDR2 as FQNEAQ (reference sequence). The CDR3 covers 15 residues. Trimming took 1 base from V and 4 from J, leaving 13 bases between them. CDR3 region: CASSLEETGPTEAFF. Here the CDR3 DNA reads TGTGCCAGCAGCTTAGAGGAGACAGGTCCCACTGAAGCTTTCTTT.

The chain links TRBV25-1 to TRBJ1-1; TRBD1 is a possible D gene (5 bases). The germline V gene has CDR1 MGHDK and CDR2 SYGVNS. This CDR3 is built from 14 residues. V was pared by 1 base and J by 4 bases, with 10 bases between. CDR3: CASSELRQGTEAFF. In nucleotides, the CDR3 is TGTGCCAGCAGTGAATTGCGGCAGGGCACTGAAGCTTTCTTT. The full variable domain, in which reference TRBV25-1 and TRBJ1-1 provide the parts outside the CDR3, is EADIYQTPRYLVIGTGKKITLECSQTMGHDKMYWYQQDPGMELHLIHYSYGVNSTEKGDLSSESTVSRIRTEHFPLTLESARPSHTSQYLCASSELRQGTEAFFGQGTRLTVV.

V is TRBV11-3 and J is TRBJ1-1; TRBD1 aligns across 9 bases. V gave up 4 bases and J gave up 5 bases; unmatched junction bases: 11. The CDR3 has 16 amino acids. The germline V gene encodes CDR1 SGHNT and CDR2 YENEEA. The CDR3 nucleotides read TGTGCCAGCAGCTCGACCGAGGGACAGGGTAAAACTGAAGCTTTCTTT. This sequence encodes CASSSTEGQGKTEAFF.

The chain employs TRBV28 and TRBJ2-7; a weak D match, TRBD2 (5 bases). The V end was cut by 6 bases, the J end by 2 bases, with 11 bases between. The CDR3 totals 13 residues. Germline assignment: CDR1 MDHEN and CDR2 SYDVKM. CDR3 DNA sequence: TGTGCCAGCAGCCCTTCCGGGGCCTACGAGCAGTACTTC. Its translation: CASSPSGAYEQYF.